A selection of T cell receptor beta chains follows, all from one sample in a study of control samples from healthy donors and cancer patients. Sequencing was performed with immunoSEQ multiplex PCR; in TCRdb, only in-frame clones are kept and a portion is missing. The sample comprises 55,000 to 80,000 clones, around 90% of which are singletons, and roughly 5.5% rests with the top ten. The sequenced material came from PBMCs. The receptors here all came from a man aged 60 to 75 with colorectal cancer. CDR3s include the opening cysteine and the closing phenylalanine or tryptophan. A D gene is named only where the DNA matches it firmly. The size entry is marked missing in some rows and otherwise reads once, few, many or a size class.

D gene: TRBD2
clone size: NA
CDR3 length: 18
V gene: TRBV6-2/TRBV6-3
J gene: TRBJ2-7
CDR3 protein: CASSSRRKSGGSTFQQYF
CDR3 DNA: TGTGCCAGCAGTTCCCGCCGAAAAAGCGGGGGGTCCACTTTCCAGCAGTACTTC

D gene: NA
clone size: NA
CDR3 length: 18
V gene: TRBV5-6
J gene: TRBJ2-2
CDR3 protein: CASSFLVAGRIGGGELFF
CDR3 DNA: TGTGCCAGCAGCTTTTTGGTGGCAGGGAGGATAGGTGGCGGGGAGCTGTTTTTT

D gene: TRBD2
clone size: NA
CDR3 length: 19
V gene: TRBV4-1
J gene: TRBJ2-1
CDR3 protein: CASSQEVGASSGGVYEQFF
CDR3 DNA: TGCGCCAGCAGCCAAGAAGTTGGGGCCTCTAGCGGGGGGGTTTATGAGCAGTTCTTC

D gene: NA
clone size: NA
CDR3 length: 16
V gene: TRBV11-3
J gene: TRBJ1-2
CDR3 protein: CASSSKGSAANYGYTF
CDR3 DNA: TGTGCCAGCAGCTCAAAGGGATCTGCAGCTAACTATGGCTACACCTTC

D gene: NA
clone size: NA
CDR3 length: 15
V gene: TRBV5-5
J gene: TRBJ1-6
CDR3 protein: CASSLVGDVRSPLHF
CDR3 DNA: TGTGCCAGCAGCTTGGTGGGGGATGTAAGGTCACCCCTCCACTTT

D gene: NA
clone size: NA
CDR3 length: 11
V gene: TRBV30
J gene: TRBJ2-7
CDR3 protein: CAWGRREKQYF
CDR3 DNA: TGTGCCTGGGGGCGTAGGGAGAAGCAGTACTTC

D gene: NA
clone size: NA
CDR3 length: 15
V gene: TRBV28
J gene: TRBJ2-5
CDR3 protein: CASSFSRGYQETQYF
CDR3 DNA: TGTGCCAGCAGTTTTTCGCGGGGCTACCAAGAGACCCAGTACTTC

D gene: NA
clone size: NA
CDR3 length: 16
V gene: TRBV11-2
J gene: TRBJ2-2
CDR3 protein: CASSWRTGTKTGELFF
CDR3 DNA: TGTGCCAGCAGCTGGCGAACGGGGACGAAAACCGGGGAGCTGTTTTTT

D gene: TRBD1
clone size: NA
CDR3 length: 14
V gene: TRBV4-2
J gene: TRBJ2-1
CDR3 protein: CASSQEVQGNEQFF
CDR3 DNA: TGTGCCAGCAGCCAAGAGGTACAGGGGAATGAGCAGTTCTTC

D gene: NA
clone size: few
CDR3 length: 15
V gene: TRBV7-8
J gene: TRBJ1-1
CDR3 protein: CASSLYGAYGTEAFF
CDR3 DNA: TGTGCCAGCAGCTTATATGGGGCCTACGGCACTGAAGCTTTCTTT

D gene: TRBD2
clone size: NA
CDR3 length: 15
V gene: TRBV6-5
J gene: TRBJ2-7
CDR3 protein: CASSQLAGGGYEQYF
CDR3 DNA: TGTGCCAGCAGCCAACTAGCGGGGGGTGGCTACGAGCAGTACTTC

D gene: TRBD2
clone size: NA
CDR3 length: 15
V gene: TRBV27
J gene: TRBJ2-7
CDR3 protein: CASSPWGLAGVEQYF
CDR3 DNA: TGTGCCAGCAGTCCCTGGGGACTAGCGGGGGTTGAGCAGTACTTC

D gene: TRBD1
clone size: NA
CDR3 length: 16
V gene: TRBV6-4
J gene: TRBJ1-2
CDR3 protein: CAGTNFRDRGMGGYTF
CDR3 DNA: TGTGCCGGTACTAATTTCCGGGACAGGGGAATGGGTGGCTACACCTTC

D gene: NA
clone size: NA
CDR3 length: 15
V gene: TRBV11-2
J gene: TRBJ2-3
CDR3 protein: CASRWGASGTDTQYF
CDR3 DNA: TGTGCCAGCAGATGGGGGGCTAGTGGCACAGATACGCAGTATTTT

D gene: NA
clone size: NA
CDR3 length: 13
V gene: TRBV7-3
J gene: TRBJ1-1
CDR3 protein: CASSQSLNTEAFF
CDR3 DNA: TGTGCCAGCAGCCAATCCCTAAACACTGAAGCTTTCTTT

D gene: NA
clone size: NA
CDR3 length: 17
V gene: TRBV7-8
J gene: TRBJ1-1
CDR3 protein: CASSLALEGRVRTEAFF
CDR3 DNA: TGTGCCAGCAGCTTAGCGCTAGAGGGGAGGGTACGGACTGAAGCTTTCTTT

D gene: NA
clone size: NA
CDR3 length: 14
V gene: TRBV7-2
J gene: TRBJ2-1
CDR3 protein: CASSLAQSISEQFF
CDR3 DNA: TGTGCCAGCAGCTTAGCCCAGTCGATTAGTGAGCAGTTCTTC

D gene: NA
clone size: NA
CDR3 length: 13
V gene: TRBV3-1/TRBV3-2
J gene: TRBJ1-4
CDR3 protein: CASNLRGNEKLFF
CDR3 DNA: TGTGCCAGCAACCTCCGGGGCAATGAAAAACTGTTTTTT

D gene: TRBD1
clone size: NA
CDR3 length: 15
V gene: TRBV5-8
J gene: TRBJ1-3
CDR3 protein: CASSRGQGFGNTIYF
CDR3 DNA: TGTGCCAGCAGCCGAGGACAGGGTTTTGGAAACACCATATATTTT

D gene: TRBD1
clone size: NA
CDR3 length: 13
V gene: TRBV18
J gene: TRBJ1-4
CDR3 protein: CASSPGTGRKLFF
CDR3 DNA: TGTGCCAGCTCACCGGGGACAGGGAGGAAACTGTTTTTT

D gene: TRBD1
clone size: NA
CDR3 length: 14
V gene: TRBV19
J gene: TRBJ2-7
CDR3 protein: CASSLRTGGYEQYF
CDR3 DNA: TGTGCCAGTAGTCTCCGGACAGGGGGCTACGAGCAGTACTTC

D gene: NA
clone size: NA
CDR3 length: 13
V gene: TRBV3-1/TRBV3-2
J gene: TRBJ1-5
CDR3 protein: CASSPYSNQPQHF
CDR3 DNA: TGTGCCAGCAGCCCCTATAGCAATCAGCCCCAGCATTTT

D gene: TRBD2
clone size: NA
CDR3 length: 14
V gene: TRBV6-5
J gene: TRBJ2-3
CDR3 protein: CASSLGGLAATQYF
CDR3 DNA: TGTGCCAGCAGCCTAGGGGGACTAGCCGCTACGCAGTATTTT

D gene: NA
clone size: NA
CDR3 length: 16
V gene: TRBV5-1
J gene: TRBJ2-7
CDR3 protein: CASSSHRGGGSYEQYF
CDR3 DNA: TGCGCCAGCAGCTCACACCGGGGTGGAGGGTCCTACGAGCAGTACTTC

D gene: NA
clone size: NA
CDR3 length: 13
V gene: TRBV21-1
J gene: TRBJ1-1
CDR3 protein: CASLTGGRTEAFF
CDR3 DNA: TGTGCCAGCCTTACAGGGGGCCGCACTGAAGCTTTCTTT

D gene: TRBD2
clone size: NA
CDR3 length: 16
V gene: TRBV6-6
J gene: TRBJ2-1
CDR3 protein: CASSSGGGAYYNEQFF
CDR3 DNA: TGTGCCAGCAGTTCCGGCGGGGGGGCCTACTACAATGAGCAGTTCTTC

D gene: TRBD2
clone size: NA
CDR3 length: 13
V gene: TRBV7-8
J gene: TRBJ2-3
CDR3 protein: CASKTGGSDTQYF
CDR3 DNA: TGTGCCAGCAAAACGGGGGGTTCAGATACGCAGTATTTT

D gene: NA
clone size: NA
CDR3 length: 10
V gene: TRBV2
J gene: TRBJ1-4
CDR3 protein: CASSGGRRCF
CDR3 DNA: TGTGCCAGCAGCGGGGGGAGAAGGTGCTTT

D gene: NA
clone size: NA
CDR3 length: 15
V gene: TRBV30
J gene: TRBJ1-1
CDR3 protein: CAWSVVHGWNTEAFF
CDR3 DNA: TGTGCCTGGAGTGTAGTGCATGGGTGGAACACTGAAGCTTTCTTT

D gene: TRBD2
clone size: NA
CDR3 length: 15
V gene: TRBV5-5
J gene: TRBJ2-3
CDR3 protein: CASSFLGGGADTQYF
CDR3 DNA: TGTGCCAGCAGCTTTTTGGGCGGGGGGGCAGATACGCAGTATTTT

D gene: TRBD1
clone size: NA
CDR3 length: 16
V gene: TRBV5-4
J gene: TRBJ1-1
CDR3 protein: CASSPLGTVLNTEAFF
CDR3 DNA: TGTGCCAGCAGCCCTCTGGGGACAGTTTTGAACACTGAAGCTTTCTTT

D gene: NA
clone size: NA
CDR3 length: 12
V gene: TRBV6-6
J gene: TRBJ2-2
CDR3 protein: CASSWSPGELFF
CDR3 DNA: TGTGCCAGCAGTTGGAGCCCCGGGGAGCTGTTTTTT

D gene: NA
clone size: NA
CDR3 length: 12
V gene: TRBV6-5
J gene: TRBJ2-5
CDR3 protein: CASSTFQETQYF
CDR3 DNA: TGTGCCAGCAGCACCTTTCAAGAGACCCAGTACTTC

D gene: NA
clone size: NA
CDR3 length: 13
V gene: TRBV12-3/TRBV12-4
J gene: TRBJ2-7
CDR3 protein: CASSFGAPGEQYF
CDR3 DNA: TGTGCCAGCAGTTTTGGGGCCCCAGGGGAGCAGTACTTC

D gene: NA
clone size: once
CDR3 length: 13
V gene: TRBV11-2
J gene: TRBJ2-7
CDR3 protein: CASSLAGQGEQYF
CDR3 DNA: TGTGCCAGCAGCTTAGCTGGGCAGGGCGAGCAGTACTTC

D gene: TRBD1
clone size: NA
CDR3 length: 16
V gene: TRBV5-6
J gene: TRBJ2-7
CDR3 protein: CASSKIDRGPLNEQYF
CDR3 DNA: TGTGCCAGCAGCAAGATAGACAGGGGCCCTTTGAACGAGCAGTACTTC

D gene: TRBD2
clone size: once
CDR3 length: 17
V gene: TRBV5-4
J gene: TRBJ2-7
CDR3 protein: CASSLGSPAGTSYEQYF
CDR3 DNA: TGTGCCAGCAGCTTGGGTTCCCCAGCGGGGACCTCCTACGAGCAGTACTTC

D gene: NA
clone size: NA
CDR3 length: 13
V gene: TRBV18
J gene: TRBJ2-3
CDR3 protein: CASSVAGADTQYF
CDR3 DNA: TGTGCCAGCTCCGTAGCAGGGGCAGATACGCAGTATTTT

D gene: NA
clone size: few
CDR3 length: 11
V gene: TRBV7-9
J gene: TRBJ2-7
CDR3 protein: CASSPGEEQYF
CDR3 DNA: TGTGCCAGCAGCCCTGGGGAGGAGCAGTACTTC

D gene: NA
clone size: NA
CDR3 length: 15
V gene: TRBV4-1
J gene: TRBJ2-7
CDR3 protein: CASSQADGQSYEQYF
CDR3 DNA: TGCGCCAGCAGCCAAGCCGACGGCCAGTCCTACGAGCAGTACTTC

D gene: NA
clone size: NA
CDR3 length: 14
V gene: TRBV6-5
J gene: TRBJ2-2
CDR3 protein: CASKREGDTGELFF
CDR3 DNA: TGTGCCAGCAAGAGGGAGGGGGATACCGGGGAGCTGTTTTTT

D gene: NA
clone size: NA
CDR3 length: 14
V gene: TRBV6-2/TRBV6-3
J gene: TRBJ2-5
CDR3 protein: CASSLRAPRETQYF
CDR3 DNA: TGTGCCAGCAGTCTCCGGGCCCCTCGAGAGACCCAGTACTTC

D gene: TRBD2
clone size: NA
CDR3 length: 16
V gene: TRBV6-5
J gene: TRBJ2-1
CDR3 protein: CASSYSETSGGYEQFF
CDR3 DNA: TGTGCCAGCAGTTACTCTGAAACTAGCGGGGGATATGAGCAGTTCTTC

D gene: NA
clone size: NA
CDR3 length: 14
V gene: TRBV4-3
J gene: TRBJ1-4
CDR3 protein: CASSQGVLAEKLFF
CDR3 DNA: TGCGCCAGCAGCCAAGGCGTCCTGGCTGAAAAACTGTTTTTT

D gene: NA
clone size: NA
CDR3 length: 16
V gene: TRBV5-1
J gene: TRBJ1-1
CDR3 protein: CASSPYTPSVNTEAFF
CDR3 DNA: TGCGCCAGCAGTCCCTACACCCCTTCAGTGAACACTGAAGCTTTCTTT

D gene: NA
clone size: few
CDR3 length: 14
V gene: TRBV14
J gene: TRBJ1-1
CDR3 protein: CASSQPGMNTEAFF
CDR3 DNA: TGTGCCAGCAGCCAACCGGGAATGAACACTGAAGCTTTCTTT

D gene: NA
clone size: once
CDR3 length: 12
V gene: TRBV18
J gene: TRBJ2-5
CDR3 protein: CASSPSQETQYF
CDR3 DNA: TGTGCCAGCTCACCATCCCAAGAGACCCAGTACTTC

D gene: NA
clone size: NA
CDR3 length: 16
V gene: TRBV7-3
J gene: TRBJ2-6
CDR3 protein: CASSAQSGSGANVLTF
CDR3 DNA: TGTGCCAGCAGCGCGCAATCAGGGTCTGGGGCCAACGTCCTGACTTTC